This T cell receptor beta chain was found in a study of cytomegalovirus exposure and HLA in healthy donors. CDR1 and CDR2 from the germline V gene are SEHNR and FQNEAQ (reference sequence). The CDR3 is 12 amino acids. Trimming shortened V by 3 bases and J by 7 bases, and 7 bases separated the two germline ends. The PCR was carried out with 60 Vbeta primers and 13 Jbeta primers. Using immunoSEQ multiplex PCR, the repertoire was profiled, and TCRdb retains in-frame clones only, with some absent. The sample shows about 150,000 clones, nearly 80% of them seen only once. The sequence derives from a young man in good health and CMV-seronegative. V gene TRBV7-9 combines with J gene TRBJ2-1, with D possibly being TRBD1 (5 bases). Input material: PBMCs. As DNA, the CDR3 is TGTGCCAGCAGCTTCGGACATAATGAGCAGTTCTTC. This translates into CASSFGHNEQFF. Full variable domain (missing parts from reference TRBV7-9 and TRBJ2-1): DTGVSQNPRHKITKRGQNVTFRCDPISEHNRLYWYRQTLGQGPEFLTYFQNEAQLEKSRLLSDRFSAERPKGSFSTLEIQRTEQGDSAMYLCASSFGHNEQFFGPGTRLTVL.